These 8 T cell receptor beta chains came from one sample sequenced in a study of CD8+ T cells in alopecia areata. RNA, once extracted, was reverse transcribed into cDNA for use as the sequencing template. Using immunoSEQ multiplex PCR, the repertoire was profiled, and TCRdb retains in-frame clones only, with some absent. The repertoire holds some 170,000 clones, with roughly 58% as singletons. Stated treatment: oral pan-JAK inhibitor, 5-10 mg twice daily. Here the sequenced sample was CD4+ T cells sorted from blood, taken around week 55, from a patient treated with tofacitinib. Source of these receptors: a human donor with alopecia areata.

The V gene is TRBV19, the J gene TRBJ1-5; 7 nucleotides match TRBD1. V was clipped by 5 bases and J by 5 bases; unmatched bases: 12. The CDR3 covers 16 residues. Germline CDR1 LNHDA, CDR2 SQIVND (reference sequence). CDR3 DNA sequence: TGTGCCAGTAGTGCCCCTAAGAGAGGGGGCGATCAGCCCCAGCATTTT. Amino acid sequence: CASSAPKRGGDQPQHF.

This sequence joins TRBV29-1 and TRBJ1-1; D remains unclear. The CDR3 is 15 amino acids. Trimming cost V 3 bases and J 1 base, with 15 bases left between them. Germline V gene sequence: CDR1 SQVTM, CDR2 ANQGSEA. The CDR3: CSVEGPKEWNTEAFF. The CDR3 DNA follows: TGCAGCGTTGAGGGTCCCAAGGAGTGGAACACTGAAGCTTTCTTT.

This CDR3 is CAGTASTDTQYF. For the CDR3, the DNA is TGTGCCGGGACGGCTAGCACAGATACGCAGTATTTT. This sequence joins TRBV7-9 and TRBJ2-3, with D perhaps given as TRBD1 or TRBD2 (5 bases each). CDR1 is SEHNR, CDR2 FQNEAQ, per germline (reference sequence). The V gene lost 11 bases and the J gene lost 0 bases, with 9 bases spanning the gap. This CDR3 is 12 amino acids long.

The V gene is TRBV29-1, the J gene TRBJ2-3; no definite D call. V was trimmed by 6 bases and J by 2 bases, leaving 12 bases between them. Germline CDR1 SQVTM, CDR2 ANQGSEA. The CDR3 sequence is 13 residues long. CDR3 nucleotide sequence: TGCAGCGTCAGCAACCTATACACAGATACGCAGTATTTT. Its protein is CSVSNLYTDTQYF.

This clone has a single count. This chain connects TRBV4-1 to TRBJ1-5; 7 bases match TRBD1. The CDR3 totals 13 residues. Unmatched junction bases numbered 9, after V lost 5 bases and J lost 11 bases. Per germline, CDR1 MGHRA and CDR2 YSYEKL. The CDR3: CASSEQGLQAQHF. CDR3 DNA sequence: TGCGCCAGCAGCGAACAGGGGCTGCAGGCCCAGCATTTT.

The chain recombines TRBV27 with TRBJ1-2; TRBD1 agrees at 9 bases. Trimming removed 5 bases from V and 7 bases from J; junction bases left unmatched: 11. CDR3 length equals 15 residues. CDR1 is MNHEY and CDR2 is SMNVEV in the germline V gene (reference sequence). The CDR3 bases are TGTGCCAGCAGTGCAATCGACAGGGGGAGCGGTGGCTACACCTTC. It translates to CASSAIDRGSGGYTF.

The genes are TRBV10-2 and TRBJ1-2; maybe TRBD1 (5 bases). Germline values: CDR1 WSHSY, CDR2 SAAADI. This CDR3 spans 12 amino acids. V lost 2 bases and J lost 7, with 8 bases in between. In nucleotides, the CDR3 is TGCGCCAGCAGTGAGGGGGCAGGTGGCTACACCTTC. Protein sequence: CASSEGAGGYTF.

This rearrangement joins TRBV28 to TRBJ1-5, with D unclear. CDR1 is MDHEN and CDR2 is SYDVKM in the germline V gene. CDR3 length: 12 residues. V lost 7 bases, J lost 6 bases, and 10 bases lay in between. CDR3 sequence: CASTERSQPQHF. As DNA, the CDR3 is TGTGCCAGCACGGAACGGAGTCAGCCCCAGCATTTT.